This T cell receptor (beta chain) was recovered during a study of blood T cell repertoires in COVID-19. This clone was picked up a small number of times. This table comes from immunoSEQ multiplex PCR, and its TCRdb copy is limited to in-frame clones, with some not included. This sample has about 260,000 clones; 86% occur once, and the top ten carry approximately 2%. The CDR3 runs 15 residues. CDR1 and CDR2 from the germline V gene are MNHEY and SVGAGI. V was clipped by 4 bases and J by 5 bases; unmatched bases: 4. Sequencing input: peripheral blood. The sequence was collected from a man aged 25-40 years with active or convalescent COVID-19. The V call is TRBV6-5, the J call TRBJ1-5; 11 bases are a match to TRBD1. CDR3: CASSLSGQGDQPQHF. The CDR3 DNA is TGTGCCAGCAGTTTGTCGGGACAGGGGGATCAGCCCCAGCATTTT.